A selection of T cell receptor beta chains follows, all from one sample in a study of read filtering for tumor transcriptome and immune sequencing. TCRdb fed the reads into MiXCR, producing one record per CDR3 protein. The repertoire has about 130,000 distinct CDR3 sequences, 10% to 15% of them found once; the top ten carry around 10%. The specimen was a population of CD138-negative cells sorted from bone marrow. Receptor source: a donor at least 40 years old with multiple myeloma. CDR3s include the opening cysteine and the closing phenylalanine or tryptophan. The D gene is left open where the match is weak. Some rows have no size entry. The others give once, few or many, or a class for an expanded clone.

CDR3nt: TGTGCCAGCACAGTGGAGAACACTGAAGCTTTCTTT
CDR3aa: CASTVENTEAFF
d_gene: .
len: 12
v_gene: TRBV28
abundance: many
j_gene: TRBJ1-1

CDR3nt: TGCAGTGCTAGTAGCGGGAGTCAGGCCTACAATGAGCAGTTCTTC
CDR3aa: CSASSGSQAYNEQFF
d_gene: TRBD2
len: 15
v_gene: TRBV20-1
abundance: many
j_gene: TRBJ2-1

CDR3nt: TGTGCCACCAGTGAGTCTGGACAGGGGCAGCCCCAGCATTTT
CDR3aa: CATSESGQGQPQHF
d_gene: TRBD1
len: 14
v_gene: TRBV24-1
abundance: many
j_gene: TRBJ1-5

CDR3nt: TGCGCCAGCAGTCAACCAGGGGGCGCGGAGACCCAGTACTTC
CDR3aa: CASSQPGGAETQYF
d_gene: TRBD1
len: 14
v_gene: TRBV4-1
abundance: many
j_gene: TRBJ2-5

CDR3nt: TGTGCCAGCAGTTTATGGGGGGAGATTAATGAAAAACTGTTTTTT
CDR3aa: CASSLWGEINEKLFF
d_gene: .
len: 15
v_gene: TRBV28
abundance: many
j_gene: TRBJ1-4

CDR3nt: TGCAGTGCTAGAGATGGGAGGAGGGACACAGATACGCAGTATTTT
CDR3aa: CSARDGRRDTDTQYF
d_gene: .
len: 15
v_gene: TRBV20-1
abundance: many
j_gene: TRBJ2-3

CDR3nt: TGCAGCGTCCTAGGACAAATGGACACTGAAGCTTTCTTT
CDR3aa: CSVLGQMDTEAFF
d_gene: .
len: 13
v_gene: TRBV29-1
abundance: .
j_gene: TRBJ1-1

CDR3nt: TGTGCCAGCAGTCGCACTAGCGGGAGGGCCTGGGAGACCCAGTACTTC
CDR3aa: CASSRTSGRAWETQYF
d_gene: TRBD2
len: 16
v_gene: TRBV11-2
abundance: many
j_gene: TRBJ2-5

CDR3nt: TGCAGCGTTGACGATAAGTTTGGCACTGAAGCTTTCTTT
CDR3aa: CSVDDKFGTEAFF
d_gene: .
len: 13
v_gene: TRBV29-1
abundance: many
j_gene: TRBJ1-1

CDR3nt: TGTGCCAGCAGCTGGGGTCTAGCGGGGTACAATGAGCAGTTCTTC
CDR3aa: CASSWGLAGYNEQFF
d_gene: TRBD2
len: 15
v_gene: TRBV7-9
abundance: many
j_gene: TRBJ2-1

CDR3nt: TGTGCCAGCAGTTTCCCGGGGGTTAATGAAAAACTGTTTTTT
CDR3aa: CASSFPGVNEKLFF
d_gene: .
len: 14
v_gene: TRBV12-3/TRBV12-4
abundance: many
j_gene: TRBJ1-4

CDR3nt: TGTGCCAGCAGCTTGTGGCGCGCGGGAGGTATCTTGAGCTCCTACAATGAGCAGTTCTTC
CDR3aa: CASSLWRAGGILSSYNEQFF
d_gene: TRBD2
len: 20
v_gene: TRBV5-6
abundance: .
j_gene: TRBJ2-1

CDR3nt: TGTGCCAGCAGTTTAGGCTTAGGACAGTCAAACATTCAGTACTTC
CDR3aa: CASSLGLGQSNIQYF
d_gene: .
len: 15
v_gene: TRBV28
abundance: many
j_gene: TRBJ2-4

CDR3nt: TGTGCCAGCCTATCGACAATCAATGAGCAGTTCTTC
CDR3aa: CASLSTINEQFF
d_gene: .
len: 12
v_gene: TRBV28
abundance: many
j_gene: TRBJ2-1

CDR3nt: TGTGCCTGGAGTGTACGGGGTGACGCGAACACTGAAGCTTTCTTT
CDR3aa: CAWSVRGDANTEAFF
d_gene: .
len: 15
v_gene: TRBV30
abundance: many
j_gene: TRBJ1-1

CDR3nt: TGTGCCAGCAGTTTAAGGGGCCCCGTCGGGATCAATGAGCAGTTCTTC
CDR3aa: CASSLRGPVGINEQFF
d_gene: .
len: 16
v_gene: TRBV28
abundance: many
j_gene: TRBJ2-1

CDR3nt: TGCGCCAGCAGCAAAAGACAGACCGTGAGGAACACTGAAGCTCTCTTT
CDR3aa: CASSKRQTVRNTEALF
d_gene: .
len: 16
v_gene: TRBV5-1
abundance: .
j_gene: TRBJ1-1

CDR3nt: TGTGCCATCAGTGAGTTTGGGGGTTCTAGCACAGATACGCAGTATTTT
CDR3aa: CAISEFGGSSTDTQYF
d_gene: .
len: 16
v_gene: TRBV10-3
abundance: many
j_gene: TRBJ2-3

CDR3nt: TGTGCCAGCAGTGATAGGCGGAGCACAGATACGCAGTATTTT
CDR3aa: CASSDRRSTDTQYF
d_gene: .
len: 14
v_gene: TRBV2
abundance: .
j_gene: TRBJ2-3

CDR3nt: TGCGCCAGCAGTCTCCGTAGCTCCTACAATGAGCAGTTCTTC
CDR3aa: CASSLRSSYNEQFF
d_gene: .
len: 14
v_gene: TRBV23-1
abundance: many
j_gene: TRBJ2-1

CDR3nt: TGTGCCAGCTTGGGTTACAAAACCGGGGAGCTGTTTTTT
CDR3aa: CASLGYKTGELFF
d_gene: .
len: 13
v_gene: TRBV28
abundance: many
j_gene: TRBJ2-2

CDR3nt: TGCAGCGTTGAAGACGACCATGGCTTCGAGCAGTACTTC
CDR3aa: CSVEDDHGFEQYF
d_gene: .
len: 13
v_gene: TRBV29-1
abundance: many
j_gene: TRBJ2-7

CDR3nt: TGTGCCAGCGGACGGGTGAGGGACACTGAAGCTTTCTTT
CDR3aa: CASGRVRDTEAFF
d_gene: .
len: 13
v_gene: TRBV2
abundance: many
j_gene: TRBJ1-1

CDR3nt: TGTGCCAGCAGGACGCCCCTTTACACCGGGGAGCTGTTTTTT
CDR3aa: CASRTPLYTGELFF
d_gene: .
len: 14
v_gene: TRBV7-2
abundance: few
j_gene: TRBJ2-2

CDR3nt: TGTGCCAGCAGTTTATCAGGGAGGGGTGAGCAGTTCTTC
CDR3aa: CASSLSGRGEQFF
d_gene: TRBD2
len: 13
v_gene: TRBV27
abundance: many
j_gene: TRBJ2-1

CDR3nt: TGCGCCAGCAGCACGTACGGGGAATTGACGTACACCGGGGAGCTGTTTTTT
CDR3aa: CASSTYGELTYTGELFF
d_gene: .
len: 17
v_gene: TRBV5-1
abundance: .
j_gene: TRBJ2-2

CDR3nt: TGTGCCAGCAAAGGGGGGCCTAACACCGGGGAGCTGTTTTTT
CDR3aa: CASKGGPNTGELFF
d_gene: .
len: 14
v_gene: TRBV3-1
abundance: .
j_gene: TRBJ2-2

CDR3nt: TGCGCCAGCAGCCAAGCTGGGGGCGACAGGGGGCGGGACACTGAAGCTTTCTTT
CDR3aa: CASSQAGGDRGRDTEAFF
d_gene: TRBD1
len: 18
v_gene: TRBV4-1
abundance: many
j_gene: TRBJ1-1

CDR3nt: TGTGCCAGCAGTCCTAGACTAGCGGGAACTGAGCAGTTCTTC
CDR3aa: CASSPRLAGTEQFF
d_gene: TRBD2
len: 14
v_gene: TRBV28
abundance: many
j_gene: TRBJ2-1

CDR3nt: TGTGCTAGCAGCTCAGTAGCGGGAGGGTACTACAATGAGCAGTTCTTC
CDR3aa: CASSSVAGGYYNEQFF
d_gene: TRBD2
len: 16
v_gene: TRBV7-7
abundance: many
j_gene: TRBJ2-1

CDR3nt: TGTGCCAGCAGTGCGCCACAGGGCACAAGCAATCAGCCCCAGCATTTT
CDR3aa: CASSAPQGTSNQPQHF
d_gene: .
len: 16
v_gene: TRBV6-6
abundance: many
j_gene: TRBJ1-5

CDR3nt: TGTGCCAGCAGCCCGGACAGGGACTCCTCCTACGAGCAGTACTTC
CDR3aa: CASSPDRDSSYEQYF
d_gene: TRBD1
len: 15
v_gene: TRBV12-3/TRBV12-4
abundance: many
j_gene: TRBJ2-7

CDR3nt: TGTGCCAGCAGCTTCACGGGCCGGTGGAACGAGCAGTACTTC
CDR3aa: CASSFTGRWNEQYF
d_gene: .
len: 14
v_gene: TRBV21-1
abundance: .
j_gene: TRBJ2-7

CDR3nt: TGTGCCAGCAGCTTACTCTTGAACACTGAAGCTTTCTTT
CDR3aa: CASSLLLNTEAFF
d_gene: .
len: 13
v_gene: TRBV11-2
abundance: many
j_gene: TRBJ1-1

CDR3nt: TGCGCCAGCAGCCCAGGACAGGGAGGAGGGGCCAACGTCCTGACTTTC
CDR3aa: CASSPGQGGGANVLTF
d_gene: TRBD1
len: 16
v_gene: TRBV4-1
abundance: many
j_gene: TRBJ2-6

CDR3nt: TGCAGCGTTGAATGGGGGGTAACTGAAGCTTTCTTT
CDR3aa: CSVEWGVTEAFF
d_gene: .
len: 12
v_gene: TRBV29-1
abundance: .
j_gene: TRBJ1-1

CDR3nt: TGCGCCAGCAGCGGTTCTCCAACATCCACAGATACGCAGTATTTT
CDR3aa: CASSGSPTSTDTQYF
d_gene: .
len: 15
v_gene: TRBV5-1
abundance: many
j_gene: TRBJ2-3

CDR3nt: TGCGCCAGCAGCCAATCTGGGACTCCATTGCAATTCTTC
CDR3aa: CASSQSGTPLQFF
d_gene: .
len: 13
v_gene: TRBV4-1
abundance: many
j_gene: TRBJ2-1

CDR3nt: TGTGCCACCAGCAGAGATAAACAAATCGCGAACACCGGGGAGCTGTTTTTT
CDR3aa: CATSRDKQIANTGELFF
d_gene: .
len: 17
v_gene: TRBV15
abundance: many
j_gene: TRBJ2-2